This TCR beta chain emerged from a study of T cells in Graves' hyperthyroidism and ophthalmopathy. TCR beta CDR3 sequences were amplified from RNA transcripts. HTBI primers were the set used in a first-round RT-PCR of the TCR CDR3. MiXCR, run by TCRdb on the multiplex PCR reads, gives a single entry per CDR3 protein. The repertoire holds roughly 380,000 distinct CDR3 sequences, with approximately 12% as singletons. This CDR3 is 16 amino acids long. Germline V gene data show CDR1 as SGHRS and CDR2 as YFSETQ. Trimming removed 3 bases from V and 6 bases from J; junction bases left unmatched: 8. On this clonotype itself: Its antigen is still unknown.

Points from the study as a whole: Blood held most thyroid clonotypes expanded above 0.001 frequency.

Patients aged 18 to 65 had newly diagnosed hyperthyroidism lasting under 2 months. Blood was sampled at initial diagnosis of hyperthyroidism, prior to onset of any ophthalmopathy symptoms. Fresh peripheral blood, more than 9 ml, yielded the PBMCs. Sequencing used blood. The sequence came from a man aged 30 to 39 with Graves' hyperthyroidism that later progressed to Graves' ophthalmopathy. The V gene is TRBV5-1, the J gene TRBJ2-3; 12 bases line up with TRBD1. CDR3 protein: CASSSTGTGGGDTQYF. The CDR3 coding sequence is TGCGCCAGCAGCTCGACCGGGACAGGGGGCGGTGATACGCAGTATTTT.